Below, 27 T cell receptor beta chains from the same sample are listed, as sequenced in a study of control samples from healthy donors and cancer patients. Sequencing used immunoSEQ multiplex PCR; TCRdb keeps in-frame clones, though not all of them. The table lists roughly 120,000 clones, roughly 92% of them singletons. The sample taken for sequencing was blood. The receptors derive from a man aged 25-45 years in good health.

The chain couples TRBV30 to TRBJ2-2; D gene unclear. Trimming left V 2 bases short and J 5 bases short, with 9 bases between. The CDR3 is made up of 13 amino acids. Germline values: CDR1 GTSNPN, CDR2 SVGIG (reference sequence). The CDR3 here is CAWSPGLTGELFF. Here the CDR3 DNA reads TGTGCCTGGAGTCCGGGCCTAACCGGGGAGCTGTTTTTT.

This rearrangement joins TRBV11-3 to TRBJ2-1, with 9 bases matching TRBD2. The CDR3 sequence is 14 residues long. Germline trimming cut 5 bases from V and 6 bases from J; bases unmatched to any gene: 5. The germline V gene has CDR1 SGHNT and CDR2 YENEEA. DNA of the CDR3: TGTGCCAGCAGCAAAGCGGGGGGTCTCAATGAGCAGTTCTTC. This codes for CASSKAGGLNEQFF.

The chain recombines TRBV5-6 with TRBJ2-5; 10 bases map to TRBD2. Germline CDR1 and CDR2: SGHDT and YYEEEE. This CDR3 comprises 16 residues. Trimming at V came to 0 bases and at J to 1 base, leaving 3 bases not matched to a gene. The CDR3, as DNA: TGTGCCAGCAGCTTGGGGACTAGCGGTACCCAAGAGACCCAGTACTTC. Its translation: CASSLGTSGTQETQYF.

V gene TRBV12-5 combines with J gene TRBJ1-1; the match to TRBD1 covers 7 bases. Germline CDR1 reads LGHNT; CDR2 reads FRNRAP. This CDR3 has 13 amino acids. Unmatched junction bases numbered 9, after V lost 3 bases and J lost 11 bases. The CDR3 reads CASGFGQAQVAFF. The CDR3 DNA reads as TGTGCTAGTGGTTTCGGACAGGCGCAGGTGGCTTTCTTT.

This rearrangement joins TRBV3-1 (or the pseudogene TRBV3-2) to TRBJ1-3; D unresolved. The CDR3 spans 13 residues. Germline V gene data show CDR1 as LGHDT and CDR2 as YNNKEL (reference sequence). Trimming left V 4 bases short and J 8 bases short, with 12 bases between. CDR3 bases: TGTGCCAGCAGCCCCCGACCTAGGGACACCATATATTTT. This codes for CASSPRPRDTIYF.

This clone was seen just once. The chain has TRBV18 and TRBJ1-2, with D unclear. With 3 bases removed from V and 8 bases from J, the gap between germline ends came to 22 bases. CDR3 size: 16 residues. Germline loops: CDR1 KGHSH, CDR2 LQKENI. CDR3 protein: CASSPDTAGETRGYTF. CDR3 DNA sequence: TGTGCCAGCTCACCGGATACCGCCGGTGAGACGCGGGGCTACACCTTC.

V gene TRBV21-1 combines with J gene TRBJ1-4. TRBV21-1 is a documented pseudogene. The CDR3 runs to 17 residues. In nucleotides, the CDR3 is TGTGCCAGCAGCAAATGCAAGGGATTGGTCACTAATGAAAAACTGTTTTTT. This translates into CASSKCKGLVTNEKLFF.

The chain employs TRBV2 and TRBJ2-5; a possible D gene is TRBD2 (5 bases). V gave up 6 bases and J gave up 7 bases, with 15 bases separating them. Germline CDR1 and CDR2: SNHLY and FYNNEI. This CDR3 contains 13 residues. The CDR3 DNA sequence: TGTGCCAGCAGGGAAATGTTACGGGGGACCCAGTACTTC. Its translation: CASREMLRGTQYF.

This chain links TRBV5-4 with TRBJ1-3; D remains ambiguous. In germline, CDR1 is SGHNT, CDR2 YYREEE (reference sequence). Trimming removed 2 bases from V and 2 bases from J, with 8 bases in between. This CDR3 contains 14 residues. The CDR3 DNA reads TGTGCCAGCAGCTTTGGTCAGACTGGAAACACCATATATTTT. This sequence encodes CASSFGQTGNTIYF.

This clone was found a few times. The J gene is TRBJ2-1, the V gene TRBV4-2, with D maybe TRBD2 (6 bases). Trimming took 11 bases from V and 3 from J, leaving 17 bases between them. The CDR3 has 14 amino acids. The germline gives CDR1 LGHNA, CDR2 YNFKEQ. This chain's CDR3 is CASRAGGNYNEQFF. The CDR3 bases are TGTGCCTCACGGGCAGGAGGGAACTACAATGAGCAGTTCTTC.

V usage is TRBV11-2 and J usage is TRBJ2-7; D uncertain. CDR3 size: 14 residues. The V gene lost 0 bases and the J gene lost 0 bases, with 6 bases spanning the gap. CDR1 SGHAT and CDR2 FQNNGV come from the germline V gene. The CDR3 sequence: CASSLDGASYEQYF. CDR3 sequence (DNA): TGTGCCAGCAGCTTAGATGGTGCCTCCTACGAGCAGTACTTC.

This chain uses TRBV5-4 with TRBJ2-3; 11 bases agree with TRBD2. CDR1 SGHNT and CDR2 YYREEE come from the germline V gene (reference sequence). J lost 3 bases, V lost 0 bases, and 15 bases had no gene match. This CDR3 spans 20 amino acids. In DNA form, the CDR3 reads TGTGCCAGCAGCTTGGTTGGTTCGGCCGGGGGGACTAGCGGAACAGATACGCAGTATTTT. This encodes CASSLVGSAGGTSGTDTQYF.

Written as DNA, the CDR3 is TGTGCCAGCAGTTTACCGAATGGTGGCTATGGCTACACCTTC. As protein: CASSLPNGGYGYTF. The chain is built from TRBV28 and TRBJ1-2; D remains ambiguous. This CDR3 comprises 14 residues. With 2 bases removed from V and 4 bases from J, the gap between germline ends came to 11 bases. CDR1 and CDR2 from the germline V gene are MDHEN and SYDVKM.

The CDR3 nucleotides are TGTGCCAGCAGCTTAGATGGGGCATTTAACGAGCAGTACGTC. As protein: CASSLDGAFNEQYV. The chain has TRBV7-2 and TRBJ2-7; D perhaps matches TRBD1 (5 bases). CDR3 size: 14 residues. V gave up 1 base and J gave up 5 bases, with 12 bases separating them. Germline V lookup: CDR1 SGHTA, CDR2 FQGNSA.

The J gene is TRBJ1-2, the V gene TRBV7-9; tentatively, D is TRBD1 (5 bases). The CDR3 has 14 residues. The V end was cut by 5 bases, the J end by 5 bases, with 15 bases between. The germline CDR1 and CDR2 sequences are SEHNR and FQNEAQ (reference sequence). In DNA form, the CDR3 reads TGTGCCAGCAGCCTAACAACAGGTGATTATGGCTACACCTTC. Protein sequence: CASSLTTGDYGYTF. Filled out from reference TRBV7-9 and TRBJ1-2, the complete variable domain reads DTGVSQNPRHKITKRGQNVTFRCDPISEHNRLYWYRQTLGQGPEFLTYFQNEAQLEKSRLLSDRFSAERPKGSFSTLEIQRTEQGDSAMYLCASSLTTGDYGYTFGSGTRLTVV.

This sequence joins TRBV7-8 and TRBJ2-7, with D uncertain. The V end was cut by 4 bases, the J end by 2 bases, with 12 bases between. Germline CDR1 is SGHVS and CDR2 is FQNEAQ. The CDR3 loop spans 14 amino acids. CDR3 in DNA: TGTGCCAGCAGCTCGAGGACCGTTACCTACGAGCAGTACTTC. It is translated as CASSSRTVTYEQYF.

The chain has TRBV6-4 and TRBJ2-3; 11 bases agree with TRBD1. J gave up 6 bases and V 6 bases, and 2 bases lay outside the gene matches. CDR1 is MRHNA, CDR2 SNTAGT, per germline. The CDR3 spans 13 residues. The CDR3 DNA reads as TGTGCCAGCAGCAGGGACAGGGGGGATACGCAGTATTTT. It is translated as CASSRDRGDTQYF.

The J gene is TRBJ2-3, the V gene TRBV5-1, with 9 bases aligning to TRBD2. Germline CDR1 reads SGHRS; CDR2 reads YFSETQ. The CDR3 runs to 17 residues. Trimming at V came to 4 bases and at J to 0 bases, leaving 9 bases not matched to a gene. CDR3 loop: CASSPGGSGGSTDTQYF. The CDR3 DNA is TGCGCCAGCAGCCCAGGAGGTAGCGGGGGTAGCACAGATACGCAGTATTTT.

The chain carries TRBV7-3 and TRBJ1-1, with D possibly TRBD1 on 5 matching bases. V lost 5 bases and J 6 bases, leaving 16 bases between the germline ends. The CDR3 sequence is 14 residues long. The V gene's germline CDR1 is SGHTA and CDR2 FQGTGA. The DNA for the CDR3 is TGTGCCAGCAGCCCCCGCCAAGGGGTTTCTGAAGCTTTCTTT. It specifies CASSPRQGVSEAFF.

The rearrangement uses TRBV6-2 or TRBV6-3 and TRBJ2-3; D is unresolved. Deletions cut 6 bases from V and 6 bases from J, with 10 bases between. Germline values: CDR1 MNHEY, CDR2 SVGEGT. There are 12 residues in the CDR3. CDR3 protein: CASSSFGDTQYF. The CDR3 DNA follows: TGTGCCAGCAGCTCGTTTGGCGATACGCAGTATTTT.

This chain connects TRBV5-6 to TRBJ1-5; 7 bases map to TRBD1. This CDR3 is built from 14 residues. Per the germline V gene, CDR1 is SGHDT and CDR2 is YYEEEE. The V and J ends lost 1 base and 4 bases, in that order; junction bases with no gene match: 2. Here the CDR3 reads CASSLSTGNQPQHF. The DNA for the CDR3 is TGTGCCAGCAGCTTGTCGACAGGGAATCAGCCCCAGCATTTT.

The chain joins TRBV7-2 to TRBJ2-3; possible D gene TRBD2, 6 bases. Germline lookup yields CDR1 SGHTA and CDR2 FQGNSA. The V end was cut by 1 base, the J end by 5 bases, with 10 bases between. CDR3 length equals 14 residues. The CDR3: CASSLGSGQDTQYF. The CDR3 nucleotides read TGTGCCAGCAGCTTAGGGAGCGGGCAAGATACGCAGTATTTT. Full variable domain (outside the CDR3, taken from reference TRBV7-2 and TRBJ2-3): GAGVSQSPSNKVTEKGKDVELRCDPISGHTALYWYRQSLGQGLEFLIYFQGNSAPDKSGLPSDRFSAERTGGSVSTLTIQRTQQEDSAVYLCASSLGSGQDTQYFGPGTRLTVL.

The J gene is TRBJ1-5, the V gene TRBV7-8; D is uncertain. V shed 8 bases and J shed 7 bases, with 9 bases lying between them. The CDR3 spans 11 residues. The V gene's germline CDR1 is SGHVS and CDR2 FQNEAQ. The CDR3 DNA reads as TGTGCCAGCGGGGTGGGCCAGCCCCAGCATTTT. Translating it yields CASGVGQPQHF.

The rearrangement joins TRBV10-3 to TRBJ1-2; the D gene is possibly TRBD1 (5 bases). The CDR3 contains 14 residues. The V end was cut by 4 bases, the J end by 8 bases, with 17 bases between. CDR1 and CDR2 from the germline V gene are ENHRY and SYGVKD. The CDR3 loop is CAISAEGTYAGYTF. The CDR3, as DNA: TGTGCCATCAGTGCGGAAGGGACGTACGCGGGCTACACCTTC.

This chain uses TRBV15 with TRBJ2-5; 8 bases map to TRBD2. This CDR3 is built from 17 residues. Germline trimming cut 0 bases from V and 4 bases from J; bases unmatched to any gene: 10. Germline CDR1 reads LNHNV; CDR2 reads YYDKDF (reference sequence). CDR3 bases: TGTGCCACCAGCAGAGAGCGGGGGGCGGGTTTGGGAGAGACCCAGTACTTC. Its protein is CATSRERGAGLGETQYF. Full variable domain (remainder filled in from reference TRBV15 and TRBJ2-5): DAMVIQNPRYQVTQFGKPVTLSCSQTLNHNVMYWYQQKSSQAPKLLFHYYDKDFNNEADTPDNFQSRRPNTSFCFLDIRSPGLGDTAMYLCATSRERGAGLGETQYFGPGTRLLVL.

CDR3 sequence (DNA): TGTGCCAGCAGCCACAATGCGCGGGGGGGCGAGCAGTACGTC. Amino acids: CASSHNARGGEQYV. The V and J genes are TRBV7-2 and TRBJ2-7, with 9 bases lining up with TRBD2. V lost 5 bases, J lost 6 bases, and 8 bases stayed unmatched. Germline loops: CDR1 SGHTA, CDR2 FQGNSA. This CDR3 is 14 amino acids long.

The genes are TRBV7-2 and TRBJ2-7, with 7 bases that match TRBD2. There are 12 residues in the CDR3. V trimming: 9 bases; J trimming: 3 bases; junction bases outside the gene matches: 5. The germline gives CDR1 SGHTA, CDR2 FQGNSA. CDR3 sequence reads: CASGRESYEQYF. The CDR3 nucleotides read TGTGCCAGTGGGAGGGAGAGCTACGAGCAGTACTTC. Full variable domain (outside the CDR3, taken from reference TRBV7-2 and TRBJ2-7): GAGVSQSPSNKVTEKGKDVELRCDPISGHTALYWYRQSLGQGLEFLIYFQGNSAPDKSGLPSDRFSAERTGGSVSTLTIQRTQQEDSAVYLCASGRESYEQYFGPGTRLTVT.